This T cell receptor beta chain is from a study of shared clonotypes between healthy human individuals. The study, taken as a whole, reports: Generally, estimated richness proved larger in naive subsets than it did in memory subsets.

Notes on this clone: Its antigen is still unknown.

The germline gives CDR1 LNHDA, CDR2 SQIVND (reference sequence). The V end lost 3 bases, the J end lost 8 bases, and 22 bases lay between the germline ends. The CDR3 sequence is 16 residues long. Some clones are missing from TCRdb's copy, which holds only in-frame ones; the method was immunoSEQ multiplex PCR. Of over 850,000 clones listed, more than 75% were seen once; the top ten hold roughly 0.62%. Sequencing input: memory CD4+ T cells from PBMCs. Indicated subset: CD45RA-negative fraction. The genes are TRBV19 and TRBJ1-2; D unresolved. The TCR was taken from a man aged 18 to 35 in good health. Some clones in this sample may be carry-over from other donors' samples. In DNA form, the CDR3 reads TGTGCCAGTAGTATTAGGTTGGGCCGCTCCCCGGGAGGCTACACCTTC. It specifies CASSIRLGRSPGGYTF.